What follows are 20 T cell receptor beta chains derived from one specimen sequenced in a study of shared clonotypes between healthy human individuals. Method: immunoSEQ multiplex PCR; TCRdb's copy keeps in-frame clones and lacks some. The data show fewer than 2.5 million clones, over 85% seen once. The sequenced sample was naive CD4+ T cells from PBMCs. The subset was: CD45RA+ positively selected. Receptors originate from a man younger than 35 in good health. Some clones in this sample may be carry-over from other donors' samples.

V usage is TRBV29-1 and J usage is TRBJ2-5; TRBD1 agrees at 9 bases. Germline loops: CDR1 SQVTM, CDR2 ANQGSEA. With 4 bases clipped from V and 5 bases from J, the junction kept 11 bases outside the gene matches. This CDR3 is built from 15 residues. CDR3 in amino acids: CSVAGGTGRGETQYF. The CDR3 nucleotides read TGCAGCGTTGCTGGGGGGACAGGGCGCGGGGAGACCCAGTACTTC.

This chain links TRBV7-2 with TRBJ2-1; 9 positions agree with TRBD1. The CDR3 has 19 amino acids. Trimming took 0 bases from V and 7 from J; bases not matched to a gene: 16. The V gene's germline CDR1 is SGHTA and CDR2 FQGNSA. The CDR3 sequence: CASSLASRLWDRDFNEQFF. The CDR3 DNA reads as TGTGCCAGCAGCTTAGCGTCTCGGCTCTGGGACAGGGATTTTAATGAGCAGTTCTTC.

The genes are TRBV7-3 and TRBJ2-1, with D perhaps TRBD2 (6 bases). This CDR3 spans 16 amino acids. Germline CDR1 is SGHTA and CDR2 is FQGTGA. The V gene lost 5 bases and the J gene lost 4 bases, with 18 bases spanning the gap. CDR3 nucleotides: TGTGCCAGCAGCCCGATCGGCGGGGATGGGTACAATGAGCAGTTCTTC. Amino acid sequence: CASSPIGGDGYNEQFF.

This sequence joins TRBV9 and TRBJ2-5, with 7 positions matching TRBD2. The CDR3 covers 15 residues. V was clipped by 7 bases and J by 5 bases; unmatched bases: 14. The germline V gene encodes CDR1 SGDLS and CDR2 YYNGEE. The CDR3 protein is CASGSSAGVGETQYF. The CDR3 coding sequence is TGTGCCAGCGGGAGTTCGGCGGGAGTTGGGGAGACCCAGTACTTC.

Regarding this clone: The sample has other DNA sequences that encode this CDR3 too. This chain links TRBV27 with TRBJ1-4; the D gene is possibly TRBD1 (5 bases). This CDR3 region has 15 residues. Germline V CDR1 and CDR2: MNHEY, SMNVEV (reference sequence). Deletions cut 0 bases from V and 3 bases from J, with 8 bases between. The CDR3 sequence: CASSLSWGSNEKLFF. The CDR3 bases are TGTGCCAGCAGTTTATCCTGGGGCTCTAATGAAAAACTGTTTTTT.

The count of this clone is one. The same CDR3 also results from other DNA sequences found in this sample. This sequence joins TRBV5-1 and TRBJ1-5; D perhaps matches TRBD1 (5 bases). The germline V gene has CDR1 SGHRS and CDR2 YFSETQ. The length of the CDR3 is 13 residues. Trimming pared 5 bases from V and 4 bases from J, leaving 10 bases between. This CDR3 reads CASSRGENQPQHF. The CDR3 DNA reads as TGCGCCAGCAGTCGGGGGGAGAATCAGCCCCAGCATTTT.

This clone came up once. This chain uses TRBV6-6 with TRBJ2-5, with D maybe TRBD2 (6 bases). V was cut by 7 bases and J by 4 bases, with 16 bases left in between. The CDR3 runs to 14 residues. CDR1 MNHNY and CDR2 SVGAGI come from the germline V gene (reference sequence). The CDR3 nucleotides read TGTGCCAGCACCGAGTGGGGGGAGCCAGAGACCCAGTACTTC. Translating gives CASTEWGEPETQYF.

The chain uses TRBV7-9 and TRBJ2-5; 11 bases align to TRBD2. This CDR3 has 16 amino acids. Germline V gene data show CDR1 as SEHNR and CDR2 as FQNEAQ (reference sequence). The junction had 10 bases not matched to a gene; V was cut back by 5 bases and J by 5 bases. CDR3 in DNA: TGTGCCAGCAGCGCCCAGACTAGCGGGGAGAGGGAGACCCAGTACTTC. Its translation is CASSAQTSGERETQYF.

This clone was counted a few times. The rearrangement joins TRBV7-2 to TRBJ1-2, with TRBD1 as a possible D gene (6 bases). This CDR3 is 17 amino acids long. V lost 4 bases to trimming and J lost 4 bases, with 22 bases between them. Per germline, CDR1 SGHTA and CDR2 FQGNSA. The CDR3 loop reads CASSSGLGGASGYGYTF. CDR3 DNA sequence: TGTGCCAGCAGCTCCGGCCTTGGGGGGGCTTCTGGCTATGGCTACACCTTC.

The chain is built from TRBV29-1 and TRBJ1-2, with D possibly matching TRBD1 (5 bases). The CDR3 is 15 amino acids. In germline, CDR1 is SQVTM, CDR2 ANQGSEA. Trimming took 4 bases from V and 5 from J, leaving 20 bases between them. The CDR3 DNA sequence: TGCAGCGTTGGGGCAGGGCCCCCCGTAACATATGGCTACACCTTC. It codes for CSVGAGPPVTYGYTF.

This clone was detected only a few times. This chain joins TRBV4-2 and TRBJ2-2, with TRBD2 matching 10 bases. CDR3 length: 16 amino acids. Germline CDR1 LGHNA, CDR2 YNFKEQ. Trimming removed 6 bases from V and 4 bases from J; junction bases left unmatched: 8. In DNA, the CDR3 is TGTGCCAGCAGTCCCAGACTAGCGGGCCGCACCGGGGAGCTGTTTTTT. Encoded protein: CASSPRLAGRTGELFF.

The table lists this clone with a few counts. The gene calls are TRBV6-1 and TRBJ1-3; possible D gene TRBD1, 6 bases. V gave up 4 bases and J gave up 0 bases, with 16 bases separating them. The germline CDR1 and CDR2 sequences are MNHNS and SASEGT. The CDR3 runs 17 residues. The CDR3 sequence is CASSGPNRAYSGNTIYF. The CDR3 DNA sequence: TGTGCCAGCAGTGGCCCTAACAGGGCCTACTCTGGAAACACCATATATTTT.

As regards this clone: The same CDR3 can be traced to other DNA sequences in this sample. The gene calls are TRBV7-2 and TRBJ2-5; 7 nucleotides align to TRBD2. The CDR3 is 15 amino acids. Germline V gene lookup returns CDR1 SGHTA and CDR2 FQGNSA. Unmatched junction bases numbered 3, after V lost 1 base and J lost 1 base. CDR3 coding DNA: TGTGCCAGCAGCTTAGTCGGCGGGAGCCAAGAGACCCAGTACTTC. Protein sequence: CASSLVGGSQETQYF.

The rearrangement uses TRBV5-1 and TRBJ1-1, with D perhaps matching TRBD1 (6 bases). V lost 4 bases and J 0 bases, leaving 16 bases between the germline ends. From germline, CDR1 is SGHRS and CDR2 YFSETQ. This CDR3 has 16 amino acids. CDR3 protein: CASSTRNDRLNTEAFF. The CDR3 DNA reads TGCGCCAGCAGCACCAGAAACGACAGGCTGAACACTGAAGCTTTCTTT.

V is TRBV6-1 and J is TRBJ2-1; TRBD2 might be the D (5 bases). V shed 3 bases and J shed 0 bases, with 12 bases lying between them. CDR1 MNHNS and CDR2 SASEGT come from the germline V gene. The CDR3 has 16 residues. The CDR3 DNA reads TGTGCCAGCAGTGAGATGGGCGGGCTCTCCTACAATGAGCAGTTCTTC. As protein: CASSEMGGLSYNEQFF.

Notes on this clone: Other nucleotide sequences from this sample produce the same CDR3. The chain recombines TRBV9 with TRBJ2-1; TRBD2 matches 11 bases. The CDR3 covers 15 residues. The V and J ends lost 5 bases and 7 bases, in that order; junction bases with no gene match: 8. Per germline, CDR1 SGDLS and CDR2 YYNGEE. In nucleotides, the CDR3 is TGTGCCAGCAGTGCTACTAGCGGGAGTCGGAATGAGCAGTTCTTC. Amino acid sequence: CASSATSGSRNEQFF.

The rearrangement links TRBV15 to TRBJ2-2, with D possibly matching TRBD1 (6 bases). This CDR3 contains 14 residues. In germline, CDR1 is LNHNV, CDR2 YYDKDF (reference sequence). Trimming took off 6 bases at V and 3 bases at J, with 11 bases between the two ends. The chain's CDR3 is CATSKGDYTGELFF. The CDR3 nucleotides are TGTGCCACCAGTAAGGGGGATTACACCGGGGAGCTGTTTTTT.

In regard to this clone: Other DNA sequences in the sample encode the same CDR3. V is TRBV28 and J is TRBJ1-3; D gene unclear. V lost 2 bases and J 4 bases, leaving 3 bases between the germline ends. Germline V gene sequence: CDR1 MDHEN, CDR2 SYDVKM. The CDR3 extends over 12 amino acids. The CDR3 region has the DNA TGTGCCAGCAGTTTAGTGGGAAACACCATATATTTT. Amino acids: CASSLVGNTIYF.

The rearrangement links TRBV29-1 to TRBJ2-7; no clear D gene. The germline V gene encodes CDR1 SQVTM and CDR2 ANQGSEA. The CDR3 covers 13 residues. V lost 4 bases, J lost 0 bases, and 10 bases lay in between. In DNA form, the CDR3 reads TGCAGCGTTGGTCGCACATACTCCTACGAGCAGTACTTC. Amino acids: CSVGRTYSYEQYF.

This clone was seen more than once but under ten times. The rearrangement uses TRBV27 and TRBJ1-1, with TRBD1 matching 11 bases. The CDR3 consists of 12 residues. Losses at the gene ends were 6 bases for V and 6 bases for J; bases not matched to a gene: 0. The germline V gene has CDR1 MNHEY and CDR2 SMNVEV (reference sequence). CDR3 sequence: CASRDRGPEAFF. The CDR3 coding sequence is TGTGCCAGCAGGGACAGGGGGCCTGAAGCTTTCTTT.